The T cell receptor (beta chain) described here comes from a study of shared clonotypes between healthy human individuals. As for the study in general: Serving as donors were a couple of women and a few men, whose ages spanned 18 to 49.

The germline V and J ends were trimmed by 7 bases and 9 bases, with 16 bases remaining between them. The CDR3 loop spans 13 amino acids. In germline, CDR1 is SNHLY, CDR2 FYNNEI. As handled by the study authors: Junction-only sequences produced by ImmunoSEQ had no quality scores, so filtering differed. Sequenced by immunoSEQ multiplex PCR; TCRdb stores in-frame clones only, minus some. V, J and clone size were drawn from that table, and D and trimming were deduced from the DNA. The repertoire includes a few million clones, approximately 94% of them detected once, and around 0.13% sits in the top ten. All the donors were Caucasian adults who lived in Nashville, Tennessee.

The J gene is TRBJ1-5, the V gene TRBV2, with TRBD1 as a possible D gene (5 bases). The specimen sequenced was naive CD4+ T cells sorted from blood. Documented subset: CD45RA+ positively selected. This receptor was identified in a man aged 18 to 29 in good health. The CDR3 DNA reads TGTGCCAGCACGGAAACGGGGGGATCGCCCCAGCATTTT. Translated, it gives CASTETGGSPQHF.